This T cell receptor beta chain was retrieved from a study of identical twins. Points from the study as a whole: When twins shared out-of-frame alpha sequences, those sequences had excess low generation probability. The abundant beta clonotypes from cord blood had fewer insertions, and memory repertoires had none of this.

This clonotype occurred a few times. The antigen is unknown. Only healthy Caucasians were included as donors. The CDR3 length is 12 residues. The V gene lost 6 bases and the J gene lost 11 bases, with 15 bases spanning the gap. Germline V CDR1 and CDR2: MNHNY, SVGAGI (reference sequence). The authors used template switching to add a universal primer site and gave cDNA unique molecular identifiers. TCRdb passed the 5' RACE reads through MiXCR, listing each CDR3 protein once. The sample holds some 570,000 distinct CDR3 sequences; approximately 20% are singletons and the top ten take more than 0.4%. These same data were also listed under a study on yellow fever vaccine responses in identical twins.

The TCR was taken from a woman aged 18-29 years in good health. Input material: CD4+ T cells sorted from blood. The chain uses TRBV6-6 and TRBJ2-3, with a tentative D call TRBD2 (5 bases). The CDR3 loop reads CASSPGLRKQYF. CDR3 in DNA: TGTGCCAGCAGCCCTGGACTGAGGAAGCAGTATTTT.